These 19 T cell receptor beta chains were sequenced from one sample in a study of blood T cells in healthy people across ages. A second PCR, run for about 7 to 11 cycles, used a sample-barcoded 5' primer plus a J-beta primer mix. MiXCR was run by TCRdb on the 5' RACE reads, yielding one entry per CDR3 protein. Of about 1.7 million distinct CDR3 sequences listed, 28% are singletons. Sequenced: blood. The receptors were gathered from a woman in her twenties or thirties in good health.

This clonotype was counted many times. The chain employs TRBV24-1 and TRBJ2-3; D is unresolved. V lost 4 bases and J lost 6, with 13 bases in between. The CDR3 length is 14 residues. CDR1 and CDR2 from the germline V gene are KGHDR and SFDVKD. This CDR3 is CATSDYLVGDTQYF. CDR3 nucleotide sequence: TGTGCCACCAGTGACTACCTGGTGGGGGATACGCAGTATTTT.

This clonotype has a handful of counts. The CDR3 spells CASSYGGTVSHGYTF. CDR3 sequence (DNA): TGTGCCAGCAGTTACGGAGGGACAGTCTCTCATGGCTACACCTTC. The rearrangement uses TRBV6-6 and TRBJ1-2, with 7 bases fitting TRBD1. Germline trimming cut 2 bases from V and 6 bases from J; bases unmatched to any gene: 9. CDR3 length equals 15 residues. The germline V gene encodes CDR1 MNHNY and CDR2 SVGAGI (reference sequence).

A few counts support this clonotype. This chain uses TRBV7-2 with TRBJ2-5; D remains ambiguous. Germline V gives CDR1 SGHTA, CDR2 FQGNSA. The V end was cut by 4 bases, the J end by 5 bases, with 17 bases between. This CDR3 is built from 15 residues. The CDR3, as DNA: TGTGCCAGCAGCTCTGACACTGAGTCAATTGAGACCCAGTACTTC. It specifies CASSSDTESIETQYF.

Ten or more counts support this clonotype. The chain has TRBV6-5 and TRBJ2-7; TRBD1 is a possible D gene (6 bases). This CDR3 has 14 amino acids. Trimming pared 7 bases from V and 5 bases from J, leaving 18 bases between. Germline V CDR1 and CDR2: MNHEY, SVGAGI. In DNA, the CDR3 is TGTGCCAGCACCGAGGTAGGGGGTGGCAACGAGCAGTACTTC. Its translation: CASTEVGGGNEQYF.

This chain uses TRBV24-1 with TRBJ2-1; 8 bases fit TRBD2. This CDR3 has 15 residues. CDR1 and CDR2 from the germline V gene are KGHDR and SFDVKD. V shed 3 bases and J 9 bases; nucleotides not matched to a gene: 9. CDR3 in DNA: TGTGCCACCAGTGATAACGGCGGGGGGAATGGTGAGCAGTTCTTC. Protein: CATSDNGGGNGEQFF.

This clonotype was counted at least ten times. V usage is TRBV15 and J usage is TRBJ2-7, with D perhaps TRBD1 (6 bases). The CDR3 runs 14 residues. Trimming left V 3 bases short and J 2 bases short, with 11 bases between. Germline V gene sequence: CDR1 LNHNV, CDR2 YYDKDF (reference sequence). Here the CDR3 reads CATSSSGTTYEQYF. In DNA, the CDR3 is TGTGCCACCAGCAGTTCCGGGACAACCTACGAGCAGTACTTC.

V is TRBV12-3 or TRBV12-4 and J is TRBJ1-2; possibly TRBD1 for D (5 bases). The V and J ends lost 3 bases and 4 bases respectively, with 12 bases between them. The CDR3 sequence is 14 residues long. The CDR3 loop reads CASSFRVTSYGYTF. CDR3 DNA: TGTGCCAGCAGTTTCAGGGTTACCTCCTATGGCTACACCTTC.

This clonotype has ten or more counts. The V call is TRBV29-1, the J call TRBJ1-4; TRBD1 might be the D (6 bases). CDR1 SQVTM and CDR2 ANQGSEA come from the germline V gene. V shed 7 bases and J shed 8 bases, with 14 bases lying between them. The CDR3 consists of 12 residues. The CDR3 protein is CSAGQTLEKLFF. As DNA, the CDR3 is TGCAGCGCCGGACAGACTTTAGAAAAACTGTTTTTT.

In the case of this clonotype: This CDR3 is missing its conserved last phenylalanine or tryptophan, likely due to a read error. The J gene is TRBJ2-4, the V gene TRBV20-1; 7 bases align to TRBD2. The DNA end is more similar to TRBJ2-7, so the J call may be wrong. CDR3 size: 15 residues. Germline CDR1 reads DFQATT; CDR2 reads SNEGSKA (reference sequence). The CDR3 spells CSARDSGGSSYEQYI. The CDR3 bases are TGCAGTGCTAGAGACAGCGGCGGGAGCTCCTACGAGCAGTACATC.

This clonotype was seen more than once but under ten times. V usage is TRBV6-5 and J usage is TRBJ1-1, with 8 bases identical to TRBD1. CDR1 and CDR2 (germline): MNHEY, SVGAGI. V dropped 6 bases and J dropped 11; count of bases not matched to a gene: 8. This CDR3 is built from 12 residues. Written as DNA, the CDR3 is TGTGCCAGCAGCTTACAGACAGGGGCGGCTTTCTTT. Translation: CASSLQTGAAFF.

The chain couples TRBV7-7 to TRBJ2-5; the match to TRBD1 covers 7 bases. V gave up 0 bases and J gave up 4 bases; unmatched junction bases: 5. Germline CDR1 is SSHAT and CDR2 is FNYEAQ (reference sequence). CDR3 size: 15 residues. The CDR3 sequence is CASSLATGPRETQYF. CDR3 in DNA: TGTGCCAGCAGCTTAGCGACAGGGCCACGAGAGACCCAGTACTTC.

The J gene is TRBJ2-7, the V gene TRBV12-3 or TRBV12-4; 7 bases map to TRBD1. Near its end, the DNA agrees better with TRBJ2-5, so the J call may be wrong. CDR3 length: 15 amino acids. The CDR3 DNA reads TGTGCCAGCAGTTCCACACCTCGGACAGGAGAGACCCAGTACTTC. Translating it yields CASSSTPRTGETQYF.

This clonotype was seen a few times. The CDR3 sequence: CASSLVQSRVGSYNSPLHF. CDR3 sequence (DNA): TGTGCCAGCAGCTTGGTCCAGTCAAGGGTAGGATCCTATAATTCACCCCTCCACTTT. The gene calls are TRBV7-2 and TRBJ1-6, with D unresolved. Germline V gene lookup returns CDR1 SGHTA and CDR2 FQGNSA. The CDR3 is 19 residues long. Trimming took 3 bases from V and 1 from J, leaving 19 bases between them.

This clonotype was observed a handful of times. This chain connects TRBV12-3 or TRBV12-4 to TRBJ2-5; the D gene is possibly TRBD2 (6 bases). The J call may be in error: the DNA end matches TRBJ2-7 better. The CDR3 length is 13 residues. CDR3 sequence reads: CASSSREAGEQYF. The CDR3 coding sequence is TGTGCCAGCAGTTCCAGGGAGGCGGGCGAGCAGTACTTC.

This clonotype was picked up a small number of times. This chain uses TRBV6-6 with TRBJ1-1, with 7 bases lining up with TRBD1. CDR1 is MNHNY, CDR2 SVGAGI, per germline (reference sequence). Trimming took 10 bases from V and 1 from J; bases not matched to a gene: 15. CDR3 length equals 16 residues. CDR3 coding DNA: TGTGCCACCCAAAGGCAGGGGGTAGGAAAGAACACTGAAGCTTTCTTT. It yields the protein CATQRQGVGKNTEAFF.

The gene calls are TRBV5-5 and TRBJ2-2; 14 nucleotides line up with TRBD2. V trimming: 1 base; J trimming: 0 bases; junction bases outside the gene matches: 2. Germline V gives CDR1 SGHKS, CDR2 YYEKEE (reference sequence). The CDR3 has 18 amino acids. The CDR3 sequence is CASSLRLAGGSNTGELFF. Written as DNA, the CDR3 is TGTGCCAGCAGCTTGAGACTAGCGGGGGGGTCGAACACCGGGGAGCTGTTTTTT.

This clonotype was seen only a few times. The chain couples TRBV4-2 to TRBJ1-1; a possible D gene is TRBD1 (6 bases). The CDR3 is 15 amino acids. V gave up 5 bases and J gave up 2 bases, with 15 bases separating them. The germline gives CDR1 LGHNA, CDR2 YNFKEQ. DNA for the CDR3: TGTGCCAGCAGCGATCACGGAGGGGGTAACACTGAAGCTTTCTTT. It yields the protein CASSDHGGGNTEAFF.

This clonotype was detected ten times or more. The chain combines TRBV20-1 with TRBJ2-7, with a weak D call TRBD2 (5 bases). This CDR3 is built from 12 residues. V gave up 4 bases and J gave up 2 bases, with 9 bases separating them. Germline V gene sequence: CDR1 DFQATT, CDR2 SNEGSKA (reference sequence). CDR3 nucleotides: TGCAGTGCTAAGTACGGGACCTACGAGCAGTACTTC. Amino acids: CSAKYGTYEQYF.

The CDR3 bases are TGTGCCAGCAGCCCCAACCGGGACAGGGTTGACATTCAGTACTTC. Protein product: CASSPNRDRVDIQYF. The chain uses TRBV7-8 and TRBJ2-4, with 9 bases aligning to TRBD1. Per the germline V gene, CDR1 is SGHVS and CDR2 is FQNEAQ. The CDR3 extends over 15 amino acids. J gave up 8 bases and V 5 bases, and 10 bases lay outside the gene matches.